The entry below gives a single T cell receptor (beta chain) sequence along with its context. The antigen is not known. The data are from a study of vaccination and CD4 T cells after COVID-19. Looking at the study overall: Each control was exposed to a CEFX pool, an HIV-1 Nef pool, or no peptide at all.

Treatment in this sample: approximately nine-day PBMC culture with coronavirus spike peptide pools or control peptides (ViraFEST assay). Samples of CD4+ T cells were obtained from the unexposed donor before the COVID-19 pandemic (2011-2018). PBMCs were cultured at around 1.8 million per well with around 9.5 IU/ml IL-2 and 10 ug/ml peptide pools. With the Oncomine TCR Beta short-read assay, DNA from cultured CD4+ T cells was sequenced. Cultured CD4+ T cells were the source of extracted genomic DNA. Each CDR3 protein gets one entry after TCRdb re-called the PCR reads with MiXCR. The data hold fewer than 9,500 distinct CDR3 sequences, with under 40% observed a single time. This CDR3 is built from 14 residues. The junction had 2 bases not matched to a gene; V was cut back by 0 bases and J by 4 bases. Germline CDR1 reads MRHNA; CDR2 reads SNTAGT.

The chain has TRBV6-4 and TRBJ1-2; 7 nucleotides match TRBD1. The TCR was taken from a human donor in good health. Sequenced sample: CD4+ T cells from blood, cultured in vitro. The CDR3 nucleotides read TGTGCCAGCAGTGACTCTGCAGGGGGCTATGGCTACACCTTC. Its protein product is CASSDSAGGYGYTF.